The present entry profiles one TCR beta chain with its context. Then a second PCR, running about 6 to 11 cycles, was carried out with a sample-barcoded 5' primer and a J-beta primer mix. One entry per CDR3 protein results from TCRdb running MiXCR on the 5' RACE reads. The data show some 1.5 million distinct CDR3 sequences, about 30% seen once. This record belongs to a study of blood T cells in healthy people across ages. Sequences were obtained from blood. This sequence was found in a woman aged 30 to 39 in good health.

The CDR3 DNA follows: TGTGCCAGCAGCCGCCGCAGCGGGGGGGCTTCAGATACGCAGTATTTT. Encoded protein: CASSRRSGGASDTQYF. V gene TRBV4-2 combines with J gene TRBJ2-3; 10 bases fit TRBD2. CDR3 length equals 16 residues. The germline CDR1 and CDR2 sequences are LGHNA and YNFKEQ. J was trimmed by 4 bases and V by 4 bases; bases with no gene match: 8.